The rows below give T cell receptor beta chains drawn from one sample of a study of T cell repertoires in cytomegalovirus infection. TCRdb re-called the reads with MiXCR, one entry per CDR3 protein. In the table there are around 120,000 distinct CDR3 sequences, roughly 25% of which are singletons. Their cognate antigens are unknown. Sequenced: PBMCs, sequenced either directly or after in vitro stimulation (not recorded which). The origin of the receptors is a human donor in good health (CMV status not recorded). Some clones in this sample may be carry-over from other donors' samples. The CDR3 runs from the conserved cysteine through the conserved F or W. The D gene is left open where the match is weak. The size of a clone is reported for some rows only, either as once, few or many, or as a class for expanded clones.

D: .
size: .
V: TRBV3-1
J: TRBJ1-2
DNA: TGTGCCAGCAGCTTCGAGCAGGTCTATGGCTACACCTTC
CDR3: CASSFEQVYGYTF

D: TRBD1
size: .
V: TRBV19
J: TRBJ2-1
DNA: TGTGCCAGTAGTATTGGACAGGCCTACAATGAGCAGTTCTTC
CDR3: CASSIGQAYNEQFF

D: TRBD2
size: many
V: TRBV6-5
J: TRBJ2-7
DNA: TGTGCCAGCAGTTACGAGTCTAGCGGGAGTCGCGAGCAGTACTTC
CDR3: CASSYESSGSREQYF

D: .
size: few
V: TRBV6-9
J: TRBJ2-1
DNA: TGTGCCAGCAGTCCCAGAGTCCATGAGCAGTTCTTC
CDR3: CASSPRVHEQFF

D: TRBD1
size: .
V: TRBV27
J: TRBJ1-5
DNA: TGTGCCAGCAGTTTACAGGGGGGTCCTAGAAATCAGCCCCAGCATTTT
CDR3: CASSLQGGPRNQPQHF

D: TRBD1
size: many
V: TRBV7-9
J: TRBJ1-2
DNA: TGTGCCAGCAGCTTAGTGGGACAGATCTTCTATGGCTACACCTTC
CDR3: CASSLVGQIFYGYTF

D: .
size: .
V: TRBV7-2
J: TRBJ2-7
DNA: TGTGCCAGCAGCTTTAGGGACAGCGGGTGGGGGGGATTC
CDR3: CASSFRDSGWGGF

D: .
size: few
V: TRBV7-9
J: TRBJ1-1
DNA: TGTGCCAGCAGCTTAGGGGGAGCGGAGAACACTGAAGCTTTCTTT
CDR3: CASSLGGAENTEAFF

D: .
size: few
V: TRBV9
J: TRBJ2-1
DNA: TGTGCCAGCAGCGTAGAGTGGGGGACTTACAATGAGCAGTTCTTC
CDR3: CASSVEWGTYNEQFF

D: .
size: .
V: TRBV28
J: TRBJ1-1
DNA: TGTGCCAGCAGAACTATTTCCACACCGGGGAGTGAAGCTTTCTTT
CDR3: CASRTISTPGSEAFF

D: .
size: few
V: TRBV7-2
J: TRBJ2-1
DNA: TGTGCCAGCAGCCCCACAGGGAATCTCAATGAGCAGTTCTTC
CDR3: CASSPTGNLNEQFF

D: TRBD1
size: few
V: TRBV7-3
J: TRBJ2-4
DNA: TGTGCCAGCAGCTCTGGGACAGCCCACCGAGCCAAAAACATTCAGTACTTC
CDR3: CASSSGTAHRAKNIQYF

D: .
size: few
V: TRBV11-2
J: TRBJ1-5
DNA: TGTGCCAGCAGCTTAGGTTGGGGCAATCAGCCCCAGCATTTT
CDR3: CASSLGWGNQPQHF

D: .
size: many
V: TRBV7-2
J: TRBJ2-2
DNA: TGTGCCAGCAGCTTAGCGGGGCCCAGACCGACCGGGGAGCTGTTTTTT
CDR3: CASSLAGPRPTGELFF

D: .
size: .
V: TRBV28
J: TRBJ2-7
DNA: TGTGCCAGCGGTTTAGCTGGATACGAGCAGTACTTC
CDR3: CASGLAGYEQYF

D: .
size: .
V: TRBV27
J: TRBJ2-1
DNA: TGTGCCAGCAGTTTGGCAGGACAGAATGAACAGTTCTTC
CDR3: CASSLAGQNEQFF

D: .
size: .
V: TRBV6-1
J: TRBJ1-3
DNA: TGTGCCAGCAGTGTTCAGGAGGGAAACACCATATATTTT
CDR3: CASSVQEGNTIYF

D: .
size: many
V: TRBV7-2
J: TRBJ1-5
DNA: TGTGCCAGCAGCTTAGGAGAGGTGTTCAATCAGCCCCAGCATTTT
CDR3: CASSLGEVFNQPQHF

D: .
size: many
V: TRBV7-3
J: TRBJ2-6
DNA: TGTGCCAGCAGCCACCCGTCAACCGGTGGCGGTTTTGGGGCCAACGTCCTGACTTTC
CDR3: CASSHPSTGGGFGANVLTF

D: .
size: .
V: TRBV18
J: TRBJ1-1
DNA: TGTGCCAGCTCACCCTTCGACACTGACACTGAAGCTTTCTTT
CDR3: CASSPFDTDTEAFF

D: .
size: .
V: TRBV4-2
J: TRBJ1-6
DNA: TGTGCCAGCAGCCAAGCTGGACAGATTAATTCACCCCTCCACTTT
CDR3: CASSQAGQINSPLHF

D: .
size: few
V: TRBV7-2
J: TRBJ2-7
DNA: TGTGCCAGCAGCTTAGCAGGGTATACCTACGAGCAGTACTTC
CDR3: CASSLAGYTYEQYF

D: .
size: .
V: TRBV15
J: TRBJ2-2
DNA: TGTGCCACCAGCAGTTATAGGGAAAACACCGGGGAGCTGTTTTTT
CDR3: CATSSYRENTGELFF

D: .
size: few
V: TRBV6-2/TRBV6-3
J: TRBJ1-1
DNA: TGTGCCAGCAGTTACGGAGGGGCGCCGAACACTGAAGCTTTCTTT
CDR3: CASSYGGAPNTEAFF

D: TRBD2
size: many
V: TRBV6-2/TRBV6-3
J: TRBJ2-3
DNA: TGTGCCAGCAGTTACTCATGGCTAGCGGGAGGTTACGCAGATACGCAGTATTTT
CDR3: CASSYSWLAGGYADTQYF

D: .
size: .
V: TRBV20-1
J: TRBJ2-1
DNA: TGCAGTGCTAGAGAATTTACGAGTAATGAGCAGTTCTTC
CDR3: CSAREFTSNEQFF

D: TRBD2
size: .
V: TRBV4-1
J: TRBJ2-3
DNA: TGCGCCAGCAGCCAAGATAGTCGCGGGAGGACAGATACGCAGTATTTT
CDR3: CASSQDSRGRTDTQYF

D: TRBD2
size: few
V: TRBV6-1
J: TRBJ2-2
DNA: TGTGCCACCCCAAGGCCCCCTAGCGGGAACACCGGGGAGCTGTTTTTT
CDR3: CATPRPPSGNTGELFF

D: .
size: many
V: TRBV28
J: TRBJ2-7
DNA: TGTGCCAGCAGTTTGTCGGGAAAGTCCTACGAGCAGTACTTC
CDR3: CASSLSGKSYEQYF

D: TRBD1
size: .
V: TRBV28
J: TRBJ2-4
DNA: TGTGCCAGCAGCCAATGGACAGGGTTCAAAAACATTCAGTACTTC
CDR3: CASSQWTGFKNIQYF

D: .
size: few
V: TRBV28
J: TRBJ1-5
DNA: TGTGCCAGCAGTTTACGGGCAGGGAGTAATCAGCCCCAGCATTTT
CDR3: CASSLRAGSNQPQHF

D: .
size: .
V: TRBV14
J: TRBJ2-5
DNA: TGTGCCAGCAGCCCGCCCCGACTGAAAACCCAGTACTTC
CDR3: CASSPPRLKTQYF

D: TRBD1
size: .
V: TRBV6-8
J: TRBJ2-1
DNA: TGTGCCAGCAGGGCCGGGACAGGGATAGCACATGAGCAGTTCTTC
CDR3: CASRAGTGIAHEQFF

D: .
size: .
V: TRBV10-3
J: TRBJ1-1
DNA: TGTGCCATCACCGGCCAAGGGGGCACTGAAGCTTTCTTT
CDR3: CAITGQGGTEAFF

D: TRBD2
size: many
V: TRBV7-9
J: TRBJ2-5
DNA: TGTGCCAGCAGCGACTCGACTAGCGGGCCATCCCAAGAGACCCAGTACTTC
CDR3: CASSDSTSGPSQETQYF

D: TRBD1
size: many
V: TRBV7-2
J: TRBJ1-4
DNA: TGTGCCAGCAGCCTCGGGACAGTTGAAAAACTGTTTTTT
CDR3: CASSLGTVEKLFF

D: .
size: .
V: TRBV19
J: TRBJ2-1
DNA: TGTGCCAGTATCCCCCCGGGTGGTAGCTCCTACAATGAGCAGTTCTTC
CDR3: CASIPPGGSSYNEQFF

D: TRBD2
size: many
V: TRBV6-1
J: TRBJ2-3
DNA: TGTGCCAGCAGGCGGCTAGCGGGGGGCACAGATACGCAGTATTTT
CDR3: CASRRLAGGTDTQYF

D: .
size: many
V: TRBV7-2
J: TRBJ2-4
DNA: TGTGCCAGCAGCTTAGTGGCTGTCGGCAGTCGGCTTAAAAACATTCAGTACTTC
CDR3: CASSLVAVGSRLKNIQYF

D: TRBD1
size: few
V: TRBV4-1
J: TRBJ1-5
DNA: TGCGCCAGCAGCCAAGATCTCAGGGGGAATCAGCCCCAGCATTTT
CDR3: CASSQDLRGNQPQHF

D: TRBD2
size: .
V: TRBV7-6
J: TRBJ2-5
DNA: TGTGCCAGCAGCATTGCCGGGACTAGCGGGCGGTTGGGGGATACCCAGTACTTC
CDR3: CASSIAGTSGRLGDTQYF

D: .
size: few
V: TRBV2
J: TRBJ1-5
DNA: TGTGCCAGCAGTGAGTTGGCAACTTCTAGCAATCAGCCCCAGCATTTT
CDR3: CASSELATSSNQPQHF

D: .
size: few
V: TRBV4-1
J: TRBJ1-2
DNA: TGCGCCAGCAGCCAAGTATTGTTGAGAGTTAGGGGCGCCGACTATGGCTACACCTTC
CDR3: CASSQVLLRVRGADYGYTF

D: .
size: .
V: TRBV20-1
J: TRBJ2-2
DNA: TGCAGTGCTAGACCGGGACTGGCGAACACCGGGGAGCTGTTTTTT
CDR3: CSARPGLANTGELFF